Each of the 25 T cell receptor beta chains below was sequenced from the same sample in a study of blood T cell repertoires in COVID-19. The repertoire was sequenced with immunoSEQ multiplex PCR; TCRdb's copy has only in-frame clones and lacks some. The sample includes fewer than 250,000 clones, about nine tenths of them seen just once. Sequenced sample: peripheral blood. These receptors came from a young man with acute or convalescent COVID-19.

The CDR3 region is CASSLTGIQETQYF. The CDR3 region has the DNA TGCGCCAGCAGCTTAACCGGGATACAAGAGACCCAGTACTTC. The chain combines TRBV5-1 with TRBJ2-5; tentative D call: TRBD2 (5 bases). This CDR3 has 14 amino acids. Germline loops: CDR1 SGHRS, CDR2 YFSETQ. V lost 2 bases and J lost 2, with 10 bases in between.

This rearrangement joins TRBV25-1 to TRBJ1-2, with D possibly matching TRBD1 (5 bases). This CDR3 region has 13 residues. CDR1 MGHDK and CDR2 SYGVNS come from the germline V gene. Trimming took off 6 bases at V and 3 bases at J, with 11 bases between the two ends. The CDR3 DNA follows: TGTGCCAGCAGCCCGACAGACTACTATGGCTACACCTTC. Amino acid sequence: CASSPTDYYGYTF.

The chain employs TRBV24-1 and TRBJ2-3, with D tentatively TRBD2 (6 bases). The CDR3 sequence is 15 residues long. Germline CDR1 and CDR2: KGHDR and SFDVKD. Trimming removed 5 bases at V and 3 bases at J, with 14 bases between. The CDR3, as DNA: TGTGCCACCAGTGGACGCGGGATCGGAACAGATACGCAGTATTTT. Its protein product is CATSGRGIGTDTQYF.

The chain carries TRBV7-8 and TRBJ2-1, with D uncertain. V lost 4 bases and J 3 bases, leaving 13 bases between the germline ends. The CDR3 length is 15 residues. Germline V lookup: CDR1 SGHVS, CDR2 FQNEAQ. The CDR3 reads CASSWIDKFYNEQFF. CDR3 nucleotides: TGTGCCAGCAGCTGGATAGACAAGTTCTACAATGAGCAGTTCTTC.

The V call is TRBV30, the J call TRBJ1-5, with 7 bases that match TRBD1. The trim removed 3 bases at V and 2 bases at J, leaving 10 bases unmatched. The CDR3 length is 16 residues. The germline V gene encodes CDR1 GTSNPN and CDR2 SVGIG (reference sequence). CDR3 DNA: TGTGCCTGGAGGGGACCAGGGGGTTGGGGCAATCAGCCCCAGCATTTT. It specifies CAWRGPGGWGNQPQHF.

This chain links TRBV5-4 with TRBJ1-2; D is possibly TRBD1 (6 bases). CDR1 and CDR2 (germline): SGHNT, YYREEE (reference sequence). V was cut by 1 base and J by 2 bases, with 9 bases left in between. This CDR3 has 14 residues. DNA for the CDR3: TGTGCCAGCAGCTTGCCGGACAGCAACTATGGCTACACCTTC. Protein: CASSLPDSNYGYTF.

V gene TRBV6-5 combines with J gene TRBJ2-1; 7 bases fit TRBD2. J lost 10 bases, V lost 3 bases, and 12 bases had no gene match. There are 15 residues in the CDR3. Germline CDR1 and CDR2: MNHEY and SVGAGI. CDR3 region: CASSYRPGGRQEQFF. CDR3 coding DNA: TGTGCCAGCAGTTATCGTCCCGGGGGGAGACAGGAGCAGTTCTTC.

This clone was counted between two and nine times. This chain links TRBV4-2 with TRBJ2-7; the match to TRBD2 covers 13 bases. V was pared by 0 bases and J by 5 bases, with 7 bases of the junction left unmatched. Germline V gives CDR1 LGHNA, CDR2 YNFKEQ. The CDR3 consists of 17 residues. CDR3 nucleotide sequence: TGTGCCAGCAGCCAAGATTGGACTAGCGGGAGAGCCCACGAGCAGTACTTC. Translating it yields CASSQDWTSGRAHEQYF.

The chain is built from TRBV28 and TRBJ1-2; a weak D match, TRBD1 (6 bases). The CDR3 length is 13 residues. Germline-derived CDR1 and CDR2 are MDHEN and SYDVKM. V lost 6 bases and J 6 bases, leaving 14 bases between the germline ends. The CDR3 region is CASRTTGYDGYTF. Written as DNA, the CDR3 is TGTGCCAGCAGAACCACAGGGTACGATGGCTACACCTTC.

The chain has TRBV5-1 and TRBJ2-3; weak D call: TRBD2 (6 bases). This CDR3 spans 15 amino acids. From germline, CDR1 is SGHRS and CDR2 YFSETQ. Trimming cost V 5 bases and J 3 bases, with 16 bases left between them. As DNA, the CDR3 is TGCGCCAGCAGTCTGGGGGGTTACGGAACAGATACGCAGTATTTT. Translation gives CASSLGGYGTDTQYF.

The V and J genes are TRBV11-3 and TRBJ2-1, with 8 positions matching TRBD2. Germline assignment: CDR1 SGHNT and CDR2 YENEEA. Trimming at V came to 2 bases and at J to 8 bases, leaving 5 bases not matched to a gene. There are 14 residues in the CDR3. The CDR3 nucleotides are TGTGCCAGCAGCTTAATGGGACTAGAATATGAGCAGTTCTTC. This codes for CASSLMGLEYEQFF.

The chain uses TRBV25-1 and TRBJ2-5; D perhaps matches TRBD2 (6 bases). With 8 bases removed from V and 5 bases from J, the gap between germline ends came to 21 bases. There are 15 residues in the CDR3. Germline V CDR1 and CDR2: MGHDK, SYGVNS. The CDR3 DNA is TGTGCCAGCCAAGGAGTAGGTGGGGGGAGGGAGACCCAGTACTTC. It encodes CASQGVGGGRETQYF.

The chain combines TRBV28 with TRBJ1-5; the match to TRBD1 covers 10 bases. Unmatched junction bases numbered 5, after V lost 6 bases and J lost 3 bases. This CDR3 is built from 15 residues. The germline V gene has CDR1 MDHEN and CDR2 SYDVKM. In nucleotides, the CDR3 is TGTGCCAGCAGGACAGGGGGCTACTACAATCAGCCCCAGCATTTT. Residues: CASRTGGYYNQPQHF.

The chain couples TRBV2 to TRBJ2-5, with 7 bases fitting TRBD2. J lost 7 bases, V lost 2 bases, and 7 bases had no gene match. Germline V lookup: CDR1 SNHLY, CDR2 FYNNEI. The CDR3 totals 14 residues. This CDR3 reads CASSEPSGIATQYF. For the CDR3, the DNA is TGTGCCAGCAGTGAACCAAGCGGGATCGCGACCCAGTACTTC.

This clone is a singleton in its sample. This chain connects TRBV19 to TRBJ1-1; 7 bases line up with TRBD1. Germline lookup yields CDR1 LNHDA and CDR2 SQIVND (reference sequence). The length of the CDR3 is 14 residues. Trimming took 5 bases from V and 4 from J; bases not matched to a gene: 7. CDR3 sequence reads: CASSPPRGSTEAFF. CDR3 bases: TGTGCCAGTAGTCCCCCCAGGGGGAGCACTGAAGCTTTCTTT.

The gene calls are TRBV6-5 and TRBJ1-5, with TRBD1 as a possible D gene (6 bases). The CDR3 is 14 residues long. The V gene's germline CDR1 is MNHEY and CDR2 SVGAGI. V lost 2 bases and J 3 bases, leaving 8 bases between the germline ends. CDR3 in DNA: TGTGCCAGCAGTTACGACAGGTTCAATCAGCCCCAGCATTTT. This encodes CASSYDRFNQPQHF.

V usage is TRBV7-2 and J usage is TRBJ1-1; D unclear. This CDR3 spans 15 amino acids. The germline V gene has CDR1 SGHTA and CDR2 FQGNSA. Trimming cost V 6 bases and J 11 bases, with 25 bases left between them. CDR3 DNA sequence: TGTGCCAGCAGAGGAACCCACCGAGGATCGTGGCTGGCTTTCTTT. It is translated as CASRGTHRGSWLAFF. Full variable domain (outside the CDR3, taken from reference TRBV7-2 and TRBJ1-1): GAGVSQSPSNKVTEKGKDVELRCDPISGHTALYWYRQSLGQGLEFLIYFQGNSAPDKSGLPSDRFSAERTGGSVSTLTIQRTQQEDSAVYLCASRGTHRGSWLAFFGQGTRLTVV.

The CDR3 DNA reads as TGTGCCAGCAGCCTCATTCTAGCGTCTTACAATGAGCAGTTCTTC. It translates to CASSLILASYNEQFF. The V gene is TRBV3-1 (or the pseudogene TRBV3-2), the J gene TRBJ2-1, with D possibly matching TRBD2 (6 bases). This CDR3 comprises 15 residues. The germline V and J ends were trimmed by 4 bases and 4 bases, with 14 bases remaining between them. CDR1 and CDR2 (germline): LGHDT, YNNKEL (reference sequence).

The chain combines TRBV21-1 with TRBJ2-3; the table's D call, TRBD2, has no DNA check behind it. TRBV21-1 is marked as a pseudogene. This CDR3 spans 16 amino acids. The CDR3 spells CASSKSGVDKTDTQYF. DNA for the CDR3: TGTGCCAGCAGCAAGTCGGGAGTTGATAAGACAGATACGCAGTATTTT.

CDR3 in amino acids: CASSVPLGDEQFF. CDR3 coding DNA: TGTGCCAGCAGCGTACCCCTAGGGGATGAGCAGTTCTTC. The V and J genes are TRBV7-8 and TRBJ2-1; possible D gene TRBD1, 5 bases. The V gene's germline CDR1 is SGHVS and CDR2 FQNEAQ. There are 13 residues in the CDR3. Deletions cut 5 bases from V and 8 bases from J, with 13 bases between.

This clone has more than one count but fewer than ten. This chain links TRBV7-9 with TRBJ1-4, with D possibly matching TRBD1 (6 bases). This CDR3 region has 15 residues. Germline loops: CDR1 SEHNR, CDR2 FQNEAQ (reference sequence). The germline V and J ends were trimmed by 1 base and 8 bases, with 14 bases remaining between them. The CDR3 region is CASSLGQVEEEKLFF. For the CDR3, the DNA is TGTGCCAGCAGCTTAGGACAGGTGGAGGAGGAAAAACTGTTTTTT. The full variable domain, its missing parts supplied by reference TRBV7-9 and TRBJ1-4, is DTGVSQNPRHKITKRGQNVTFRCDPISEHNRLYWYRQTLGQGPEFLTYFQNEAQLEKSRLLSDRFSAERPKGSFSTLEIQRTEQGDSAMYLCASSLGQVEEEKLFFGSGTQLSVL.

This clone showed up just a few times. The chain carries TRBV7-9 and TRBJ2-2, with D tentatively TRBD1 (6 bases). The ends were cut back, 5 bases at V and 5 bases at J, with 12 bases in the middle. The CDR3 runs to 14 residues. Germline-derived CDR1 and CDR2 are SEHNR and FQNEAQ (reference sequence). CDR3 region: CASSRGQRTGELFF. CDR3 nucleotide sequence: TGTGCCAGCAGCCGCGGACAGAGAACCGGGGAGCTGTTTTTT. Full variable domain (remainder filled in from reference TRBV7-9 and TRBJ2-2): DTGVSQNPRHKITKRGQNVTFRCDPISEHNRLYWYRQTLGQGPEFLTYFQNEAQLEKSRLLSDRFSAERPKGSFSTLEIQRTEQGDSAMYLCASSRGQRTGELFFGEGSRLTVL.

V gene TRBV12-3 or TRBV12-4 combines with J gene TRBJ1-1; maybe TRBD1 (6 bases). CDR3 size: 13 residues. V lost 6 bases, J lost 10 bases, and 18 bases lay in between. CDR3 loop: CASSRYRAFSAFF. The CDR3 nucleotides read TGTGCCAGCAGCCGCTACAGGGCGTTTTCAGCTTTCTTT.

The chain carries TRBV3-1 (or the pseudogene TRBV3-2) and TRBJ2-4, with D possibly matching TRBD1 (6 bases). The ends were cut back, 6 bases at V and 8 bases at J, with 23 bases in the middle. The germline V gene encodes CDR1 LGHDT and CDR2 YNNKEL (reference sequence). The CDR3 has 16 residues. CDR3: CASSQRVQIKGDIQYF. The DNA of the CDR3 is TGTGCCAGCAGTCAACGCGTTCAAATAAAGGGGGACATTCAGTACTTC.

The chain couples TRBV6-5 to TRBJ2-3, with 9 bases fitting TRBD1. The V segment lost 8 bases and the J segment 4 bases; nucleotides outside the gene matches: 7. Germline loops: CDR1 MNHEY, CDR2 SVGAGI. The CDR3 extends over 14 amino acids. Here the CDR3 DNA reads TGTGCCAGCTCCTCACAGGGGGCGGCAGATACGCAGTATTTT. Amino acids: CASSSQGAADTQYF.